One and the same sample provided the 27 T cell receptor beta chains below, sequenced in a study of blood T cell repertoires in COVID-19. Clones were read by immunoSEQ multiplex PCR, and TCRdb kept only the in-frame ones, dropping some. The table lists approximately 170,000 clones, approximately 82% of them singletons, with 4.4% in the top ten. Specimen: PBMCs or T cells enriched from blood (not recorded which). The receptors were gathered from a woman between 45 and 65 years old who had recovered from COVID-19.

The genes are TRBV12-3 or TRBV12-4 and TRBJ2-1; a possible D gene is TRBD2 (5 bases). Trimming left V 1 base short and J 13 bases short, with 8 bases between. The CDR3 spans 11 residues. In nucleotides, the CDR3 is TGTGCCAGCAGTTTAGGGGAGTTACAGTTCTTC. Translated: CASSLGELQFF.

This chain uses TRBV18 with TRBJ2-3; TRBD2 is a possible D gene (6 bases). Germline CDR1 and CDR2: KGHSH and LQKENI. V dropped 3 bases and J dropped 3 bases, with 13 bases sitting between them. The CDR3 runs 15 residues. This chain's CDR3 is CASSPVFGSTDTQYF. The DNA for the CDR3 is TGTGCCAGCTCACCGGTTTTCGGGAGTACAGATACGCAGTATTTT. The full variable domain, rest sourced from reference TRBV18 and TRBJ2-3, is NAGVMQNPRHLVRRRGQEARLRCSPMKGHSHVYWYRQLPEEGLKFMVYLQKENIIDESGMPKERFSAEFPKEGPSILRIQQVVRGDSAAYFCASSPVFGSTDTQYFGPGTRLTVL.

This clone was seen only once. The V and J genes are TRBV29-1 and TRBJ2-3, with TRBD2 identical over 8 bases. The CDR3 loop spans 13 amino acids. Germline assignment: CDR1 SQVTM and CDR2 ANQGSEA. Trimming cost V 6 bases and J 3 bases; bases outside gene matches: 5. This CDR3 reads CSVNRLATDTQYF. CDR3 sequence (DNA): TGCAGCGTCAATCGACTAGCGACAGATACGCAGTATTTT.

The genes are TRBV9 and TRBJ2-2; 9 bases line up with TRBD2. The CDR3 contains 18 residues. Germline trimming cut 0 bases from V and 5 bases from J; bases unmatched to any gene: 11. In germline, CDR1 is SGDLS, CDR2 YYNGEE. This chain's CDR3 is CASSVGVKGSGRTGELFF. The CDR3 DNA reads TGTGCCAGCAGCGTAGGGGTGAAAGGGAGCGGGAGGACCGGGGAGCTGTTTTTT.

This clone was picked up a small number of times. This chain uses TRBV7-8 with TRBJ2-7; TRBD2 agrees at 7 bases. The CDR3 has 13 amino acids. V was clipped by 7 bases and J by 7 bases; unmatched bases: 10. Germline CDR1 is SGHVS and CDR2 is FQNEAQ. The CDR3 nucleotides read TGTGCCAGCACTGGGACGCGGGGAGGGGAGCAGTACGTC. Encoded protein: CASTGTRGGEQYV.

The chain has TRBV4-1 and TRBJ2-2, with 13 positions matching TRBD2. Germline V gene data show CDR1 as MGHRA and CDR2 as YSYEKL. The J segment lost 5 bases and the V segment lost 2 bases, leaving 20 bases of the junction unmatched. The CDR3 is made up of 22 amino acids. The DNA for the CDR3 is TGCGCCAGCAGCCAATCCCGGGGTCTCGGACAAGGGACTAGCGGGGCGACCGGGGAGCTGTTTTTT. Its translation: CASSQSRGLGQGTSGATGELFF.

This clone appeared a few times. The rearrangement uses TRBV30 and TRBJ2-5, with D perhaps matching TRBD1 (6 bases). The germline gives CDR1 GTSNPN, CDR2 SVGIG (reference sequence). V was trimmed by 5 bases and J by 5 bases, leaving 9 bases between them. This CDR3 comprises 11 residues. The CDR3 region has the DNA TGTGCCTGGGGTGGGGGCGAGACCCAGTACTTC. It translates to CAWGGGETQYF.

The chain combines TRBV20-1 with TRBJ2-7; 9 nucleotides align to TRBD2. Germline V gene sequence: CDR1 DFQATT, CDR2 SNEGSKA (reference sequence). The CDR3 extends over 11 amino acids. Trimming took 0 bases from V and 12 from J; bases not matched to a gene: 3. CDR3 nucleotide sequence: TGCAGTGCTAGAGATGCGGGGGGGATGTACGTC. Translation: CSARDAGGMYV.

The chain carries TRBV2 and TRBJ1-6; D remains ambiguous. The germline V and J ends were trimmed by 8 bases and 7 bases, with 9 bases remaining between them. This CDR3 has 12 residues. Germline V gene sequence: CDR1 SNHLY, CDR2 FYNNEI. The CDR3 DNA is TGTGCCAGCGAGGGCAGGAATTCACCCCTCCACTTT. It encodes CASEGRNSPLHF.

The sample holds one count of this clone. CDR3 in DNA: TGTGCCAGCGGATTCCTAGCGGGTTCACCCCTCCACTTT. Its translation: CASGFLAGSPLHF. The V gene is TRBV2, the J gene TRBJ1-6; no firm D call. The CDR3 is 13 residues long. Germline CDR1 and CDR2: SNHLY and FYNNEI. Trimming removed 8 bases at V and 9 bases at J, with 14 bases between.

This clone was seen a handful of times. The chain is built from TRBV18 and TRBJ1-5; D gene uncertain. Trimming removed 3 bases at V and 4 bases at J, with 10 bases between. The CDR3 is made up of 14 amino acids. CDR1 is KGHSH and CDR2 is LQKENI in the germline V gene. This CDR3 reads CASSPDAGNQPQHF. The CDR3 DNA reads TGTGCCAGCTCACCTGACGCGGGGAATCAGCCCCAGCATTTT.

For the CDR3, the DNA is TGTGCCAGCAGCCAAGAAGTAGCGGGGGGGCTCAACAATGAGCAGTTCTTC. Amino acid sequence: CASSQEVAGGLNNEQFF. The chain recombines TRBV3-1 (or the pseudogene TRBV3-2) with TRBJ2-1, with 11 positions matching TRBD2. With 0 bases clipped from V and 5 bases from J, the junction kept 6 bases outside the gene matches. Germline V gene lookup returns CDR1 LGHDT and CDR2 YNNKEL (reference sequence). This CDR3 spans 17 amino acids.

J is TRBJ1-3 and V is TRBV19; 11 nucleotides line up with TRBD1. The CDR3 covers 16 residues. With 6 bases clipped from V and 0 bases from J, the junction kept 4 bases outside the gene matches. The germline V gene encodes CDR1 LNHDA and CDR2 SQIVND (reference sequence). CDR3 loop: CASSDGTGGSGNTIYF. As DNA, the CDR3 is TGTGCCAGTAGCGACGGGACAGGGGGCTCTGGAAACACCATATATTTT.

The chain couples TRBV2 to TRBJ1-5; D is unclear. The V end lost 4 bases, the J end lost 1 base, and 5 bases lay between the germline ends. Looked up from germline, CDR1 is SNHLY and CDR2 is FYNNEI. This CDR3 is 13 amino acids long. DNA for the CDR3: TGTGCCAGCAGTGCCGAGAGCAATCAGCCCCAGCATTTT. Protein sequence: CASSAESNQPQHF.

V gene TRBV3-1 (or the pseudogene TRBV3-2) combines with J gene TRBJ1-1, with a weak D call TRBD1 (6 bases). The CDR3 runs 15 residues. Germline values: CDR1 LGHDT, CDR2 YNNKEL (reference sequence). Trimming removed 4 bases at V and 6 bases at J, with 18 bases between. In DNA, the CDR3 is TGTGCCAGCAGCCTAAGATCTAGGGGGGGTCCTGAAGCTTTCTTT. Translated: CASSLRSRGGPEAFF.

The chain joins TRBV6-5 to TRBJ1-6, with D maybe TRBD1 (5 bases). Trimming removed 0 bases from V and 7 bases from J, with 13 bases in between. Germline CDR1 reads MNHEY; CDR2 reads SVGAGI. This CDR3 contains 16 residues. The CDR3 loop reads CASSYSAGRGNSPLHF. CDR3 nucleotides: TGTGCCAGCAGTTACTCGGCAGGGAGGGGAAATTCACCCCTCCACTTT.

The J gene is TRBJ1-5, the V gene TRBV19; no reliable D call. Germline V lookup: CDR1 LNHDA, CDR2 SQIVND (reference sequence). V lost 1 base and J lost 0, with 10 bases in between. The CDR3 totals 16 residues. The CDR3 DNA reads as TGTGCCAGTAGTATAGTGGGCAGTTTTAGCAATCAGCCCCAGCATTTT. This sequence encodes CASSIVGSFSNQPQHF.

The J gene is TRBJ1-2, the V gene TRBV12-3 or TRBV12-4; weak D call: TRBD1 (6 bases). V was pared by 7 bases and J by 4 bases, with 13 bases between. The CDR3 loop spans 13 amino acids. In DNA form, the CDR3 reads TGTGCCAGCAAAAACCGGGACACCTATGGCTACACCTTC. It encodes CASKNRDTYGYTF.

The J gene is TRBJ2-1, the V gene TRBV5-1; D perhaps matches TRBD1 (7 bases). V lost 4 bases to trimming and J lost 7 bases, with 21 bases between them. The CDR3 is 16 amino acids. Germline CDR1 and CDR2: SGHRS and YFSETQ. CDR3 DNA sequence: TGCGCCAGCAGCCCCGAGACAGGGAGGTCGCTTAATGAGCAGTTCTTC. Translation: CASSPETGRSLNEQFF.

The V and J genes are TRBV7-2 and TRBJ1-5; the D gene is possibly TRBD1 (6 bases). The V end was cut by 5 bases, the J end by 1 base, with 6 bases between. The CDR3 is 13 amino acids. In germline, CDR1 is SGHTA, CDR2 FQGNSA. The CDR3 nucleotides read TGTGCCAGCAGCCAGGGGAGCAATCAGCCCCAGCATTTT. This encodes CASSQGSNQPQHF.

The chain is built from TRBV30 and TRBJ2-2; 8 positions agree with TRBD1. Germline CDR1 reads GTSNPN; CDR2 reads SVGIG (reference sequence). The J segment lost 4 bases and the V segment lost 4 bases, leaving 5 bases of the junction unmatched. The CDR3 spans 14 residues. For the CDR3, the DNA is TGTGCCTGGATGGGACAGGAGATCACCGGGGAGCTGTTTTTT. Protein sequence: CAWMGQEITGELFF.

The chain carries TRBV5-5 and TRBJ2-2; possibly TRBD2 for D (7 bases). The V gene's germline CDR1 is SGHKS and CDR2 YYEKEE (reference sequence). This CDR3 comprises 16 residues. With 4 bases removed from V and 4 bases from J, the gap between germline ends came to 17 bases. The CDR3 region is CASSARAGASTGELFF. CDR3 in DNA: TGTGCCAGCAGCGCGAGGGCGGGGGCCAGCACCGGGGAGCTGTTTTTT.

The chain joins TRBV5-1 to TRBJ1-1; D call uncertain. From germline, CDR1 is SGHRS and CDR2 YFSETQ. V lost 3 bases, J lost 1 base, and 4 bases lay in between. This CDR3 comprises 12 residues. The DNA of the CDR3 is TGCGCCAGCAGCTCCGGGAACACTGAAGCTTTCTTT. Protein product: CASSSGNTEAFF. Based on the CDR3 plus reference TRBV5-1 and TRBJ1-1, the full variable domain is KAGVTQTPRYLIKTRGQQVTLSCSPISGHRSVSWYQQTPGQGLQFLFEYFSETQRNKGNFPGRFSGRQFSNSRSEMNVSTLELGDSALYLCASSSGNTEAFFGQGTRLTVV.

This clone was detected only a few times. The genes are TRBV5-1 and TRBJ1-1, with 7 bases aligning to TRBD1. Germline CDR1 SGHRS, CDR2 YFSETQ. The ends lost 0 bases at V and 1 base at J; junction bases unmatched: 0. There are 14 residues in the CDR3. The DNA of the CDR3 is TGCGCCAGCAGCTTGGAGGGGGCGAACACTGAAGCTTTCTTT. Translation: CASSLEGANTEAFF.

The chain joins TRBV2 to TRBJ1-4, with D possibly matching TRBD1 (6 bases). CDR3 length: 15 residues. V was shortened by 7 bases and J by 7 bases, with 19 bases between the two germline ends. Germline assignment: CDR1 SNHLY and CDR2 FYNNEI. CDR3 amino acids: CASMKQGAGGEKLFF. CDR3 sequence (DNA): TGTGCCAGCATGAAACAGGGAGCCGGTGGTGAAAAACTGTTTTTT. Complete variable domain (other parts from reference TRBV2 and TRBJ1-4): EPEVTQTPSHQVTQMGQEVILRCVPISNHLYFYWYRQILGQKVEFLVSFYNNEISEKSEIFDDQFSVERPDGSNFTLKIRSTKLEDSAMYFCASMKQGAGGEKLFFGSGTQLSVL.

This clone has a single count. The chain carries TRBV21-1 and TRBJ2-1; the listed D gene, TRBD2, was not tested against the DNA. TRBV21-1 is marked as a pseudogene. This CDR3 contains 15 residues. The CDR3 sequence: CASSKEGRGRNEQFF. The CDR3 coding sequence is TGTGCCAGCAGCAAAGAGGGAAGAGGGAGGAATGAGCAGTTCTTC.

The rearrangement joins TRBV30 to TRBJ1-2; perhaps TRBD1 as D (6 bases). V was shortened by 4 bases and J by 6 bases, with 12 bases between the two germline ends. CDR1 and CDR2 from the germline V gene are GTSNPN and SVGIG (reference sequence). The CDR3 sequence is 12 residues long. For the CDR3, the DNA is TGTGCCTGGATTGGGCAGGGGAATGGCTACACCTTC. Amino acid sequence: CAWIGQGNGYTF.